This T cell receptor (beta chain) was recovered during a study of OX40 agonist ivuxolimab in advanced cancers. The count of this clone is one. Germline V gives CDR1 SGHRS, CDR2 YFSETQ. The CDR3 is made up of 15 amino acids. The V segment lost 0 bases and the J segment 9 bases; nucleotides outside the gene matches: 8. TCRdb's copy holds only in-frame clones and misses some; the assay was immunoSEQ multiplex PCR. The sample records tens of thousands of clones, 87% being singletons. The source of this sequence is an adult with an advanced solid tumor such as melanoma, head and neck, liver or kidney cancer. This specimen was CD4+ or CD8+ T cells sorted from blood, taken in a trial of the OX40 agonist ivuxolimab. The rearrangement joins TRBV5-1 to TRBJ2-1, with 8 bases that match TRBD2. As DNA, the CDR3 is TGCGCCAGCAGCTTGGTAGCTAGCGGGCCCGCTGAGCAGTTCTTC. It specifies CASSLVASGPAEQFF.